This entry concerns a single T cell receptor beta chain. This clonotype was recorded a few times. No antigen is known for it. At one end the junction does not follow the germline gene, possibly because of a read error. Including the terminal cysteine and phenylalanine, the CDR3 comprises 12 residues. Kept here is only the CDR3 DNA, which spans 36 bases and is read in frame from base 1. CDR1 and CDR2, per the germline V gene (reference sequence), are DFQATT and SNEGSKA. Lymph node samples came from the axillary draining lymph nodes of breast cancer patients. The data belong to a study of breast tumors, draining lymph nodes, adjacent tissues (TCRdb year 2016). General notes on the study: The study compared TCR beta repertoires across tumor, adjacent nontumor tissue and axillary lymph nodes from breast cancer patients. The study aimed to assess the relationships and possible T-cell exchange between tumor, surrounding tissue and draining lymph node repertoires in human breast cancer. Broad study findings and their caveats: The data were judged consistent with most tumor T cells deriving from the lymph node and then expanding within tumor tissue. T-cell repertoire diversity in tumors was found to be lower than in lymph nodes but higher than in nontumor tissue, and preferential V and J gene usage was observed. The study presented the conclusion that tumor T cells originate in lymph nodes as consistent with a hypothesis, not as something directly demonstrated. The similarity between tumor and nontumor tissue repertoires was significantly greater in luminal-like breast cancer than in basal-like breast cancer.

Sequencing was performed on an Illumina HiSeq 2000. Multiplex PCR amplification was used to generate the TCR beta chain libraries. The amplified TCR beta chain products were analyzed by high-throughput sequencing. TCRdb took the public reads, trimmed them with fastp at Q25, ran MiXCR for clone calling and kept in-frame beta chains. Each entry merges the rows of one CDR3 protein and shows their most common DNA and genes. The sample has around 230,000 distinct CDR3 sequences on record, roughly a third of them singletons. 3.6% of the sample lies in the top ten. The TCR was taken from a female donor with breast cancer. Some clones in this sample may be carry-over from other donors' samples. The chain links TRBV20-1 with TRBJ2-7, with the D call perhaps TRBD1 or TRBD2, each one matching 6 bases. What was sequenced was axillary lymph node tissue. The base sequence is TGCAGTGCTAGAAGGGGGGCTTACGAGCCGTACTTC. Its translation reads: CSARRGAYEPYF.